The rows below give T cell receptor beta chains drawn from one sample of a study of blood T cell repertoires in COVID-19. Libraries were prepared by immunoSEQ multiplex PCR; TCRdb keeps only in-frame clonotypes and omits some of them. The data contain around 140,000 clones, roughly 88% of them seen just once; the ten biggest clones take up about 10%. Source material: peripheral blood. These receptors were taken from a man aged 55 to 69 with active or convalescent COVID-19. The conserved cysteine and the conserved F or W are not part of the CDR3 here.

V	CDR3
TRBV6-6	ASNLGGSGDTQY
TRBV2	ASRAGTDTYEQY
TRBV6-6	ASTLTGGPGANVLT
TRBV4-1	ASSQGQLAGADTQY
TRBV29-1	SVGQGGDQPQH
TRBV27	ASSWQRNSPLH
TRBV3-1/TRBV3-2	ASSRRQSLISYEQY
TRBV28	ASSLTVGNQPQH
TRBV19	ASSIDGRARNTQY
TRBV7-6	ASSLDRQVGTGELF
TRBV21-1	ASSKPGGQETQY
TRBV6-5	ASSRGVETTQY
TRBV7-8	ASSFGLAVYEQY
TRBV28	ASRRDDGLANYGYT
TRBV6-6	ASSYSTGRSNEQF
TRBV5-8	ASSPRDKRQETQY
TRBV5-1	ASSLGTPQQF
TRBV9	ASSAGQGANQPQH
TRBV7-9	ASGAWVASPLH
TRBV9	ASSKGDGSTTEQY
TRBV28	ASSLTRLTEQF
TRBV7-2	ASSSPPRGNYGYT
TRBV18	ASAEGRGTAKRETQY
TRBV5-4	ASSPAGTSGSPVQF
TRBV4-1	ASSQRDATGLVELF
TRBV27	ASSLSAHNRAVDEKLF
TRBV18	ASSPRGQGSYEQY
TRBV6-6	ASSPRTAANSPLH
TRBV24-1	ATSEPGLAGEQETQY
TRBV28	ASSTAGRVGNQPQH
TRBV11-2	ASSLGQVWQETQY
TRBV24-1	ATSARDRGSNEQF
TRBV9	ASGGRQENTEAF
TRBV7-2	ASSFSGRGETQY
TRBV9	ASSVVETESPLH
TRBV2	ASTKRGGNTIY
TRBV6-5	ASSYVRGSTDTQY
TRBV5-4	ASSLETSGRAGAKNIQY
TRBV28	ASSPRNTEAF
TRBV7-9	ASSLEWDTRLDNNEQF
TRBV5-1	ASSLMTGQGYT
TRBV19	ASSRLAGAGTYNEQF
TRBV5-1	ASSLTGQGNTIY
TRBV6-5	ASAAGRRDNQPQH
TRBV11-2	ASSLLAGPYEQY
TRBV28	ASSPGTGGYEQY
TRBV5-5	ASWKTGVNTEAF
TRBV28	ASSPVAGELF
TRBV7-9	ASSLGSTGTNSPLH
TRBV5-1	ASSLGRIGVTDTQY
TRBV28	ASSPSTTGTGGNQPQH
TRBV2	ASRGTVKVWNTEAF
TRBV6-5	ASTIGNSPLH
TRBV19	ASTSGFREKLF
TRBV7-6	ASSFRTGGPDTQY
TRBV4-2	ASSQDGTGGSQETQY
TRBV18	ASSPGGNYGYT
TRBV7-2	ASSLRGRVYEQY
TRBV5-4	ASSQDRGGYNEQF
TRBV28	ATTRGTGGQSYEQY